This TCR beta chain appears in the sequencing data of a study of graft-versus-host responses after intestinal transplantation. Measured with immunoSEQ multiplex PCR; TCRdb has only the in-frame clones, and not every one. The sample holds around 92,000 clones, more than 70% seen once. The CDR3 is 13 amino acids. Germline V gives CDR1 MNHNS, CDR2 SASEGT. J lost 9 bases, V lost 5 bases, and 7 bases had no gene match. The V and J genes are TRBV6-1 and TRBJ1-5; 7 positions match TRBD1. Sequenced here: PBMCs, sampled 255 days after intestinal transplant. This TCR was sampled from a human patient who received an intestinal transplant, so some T cells may come from the graft donor. DNA for the CDR3: TGTGCCAGCAGTCGAGACAGGGTGGGGCCCCAGCATTTT. Protein product: CASSRDRVGPQHF.